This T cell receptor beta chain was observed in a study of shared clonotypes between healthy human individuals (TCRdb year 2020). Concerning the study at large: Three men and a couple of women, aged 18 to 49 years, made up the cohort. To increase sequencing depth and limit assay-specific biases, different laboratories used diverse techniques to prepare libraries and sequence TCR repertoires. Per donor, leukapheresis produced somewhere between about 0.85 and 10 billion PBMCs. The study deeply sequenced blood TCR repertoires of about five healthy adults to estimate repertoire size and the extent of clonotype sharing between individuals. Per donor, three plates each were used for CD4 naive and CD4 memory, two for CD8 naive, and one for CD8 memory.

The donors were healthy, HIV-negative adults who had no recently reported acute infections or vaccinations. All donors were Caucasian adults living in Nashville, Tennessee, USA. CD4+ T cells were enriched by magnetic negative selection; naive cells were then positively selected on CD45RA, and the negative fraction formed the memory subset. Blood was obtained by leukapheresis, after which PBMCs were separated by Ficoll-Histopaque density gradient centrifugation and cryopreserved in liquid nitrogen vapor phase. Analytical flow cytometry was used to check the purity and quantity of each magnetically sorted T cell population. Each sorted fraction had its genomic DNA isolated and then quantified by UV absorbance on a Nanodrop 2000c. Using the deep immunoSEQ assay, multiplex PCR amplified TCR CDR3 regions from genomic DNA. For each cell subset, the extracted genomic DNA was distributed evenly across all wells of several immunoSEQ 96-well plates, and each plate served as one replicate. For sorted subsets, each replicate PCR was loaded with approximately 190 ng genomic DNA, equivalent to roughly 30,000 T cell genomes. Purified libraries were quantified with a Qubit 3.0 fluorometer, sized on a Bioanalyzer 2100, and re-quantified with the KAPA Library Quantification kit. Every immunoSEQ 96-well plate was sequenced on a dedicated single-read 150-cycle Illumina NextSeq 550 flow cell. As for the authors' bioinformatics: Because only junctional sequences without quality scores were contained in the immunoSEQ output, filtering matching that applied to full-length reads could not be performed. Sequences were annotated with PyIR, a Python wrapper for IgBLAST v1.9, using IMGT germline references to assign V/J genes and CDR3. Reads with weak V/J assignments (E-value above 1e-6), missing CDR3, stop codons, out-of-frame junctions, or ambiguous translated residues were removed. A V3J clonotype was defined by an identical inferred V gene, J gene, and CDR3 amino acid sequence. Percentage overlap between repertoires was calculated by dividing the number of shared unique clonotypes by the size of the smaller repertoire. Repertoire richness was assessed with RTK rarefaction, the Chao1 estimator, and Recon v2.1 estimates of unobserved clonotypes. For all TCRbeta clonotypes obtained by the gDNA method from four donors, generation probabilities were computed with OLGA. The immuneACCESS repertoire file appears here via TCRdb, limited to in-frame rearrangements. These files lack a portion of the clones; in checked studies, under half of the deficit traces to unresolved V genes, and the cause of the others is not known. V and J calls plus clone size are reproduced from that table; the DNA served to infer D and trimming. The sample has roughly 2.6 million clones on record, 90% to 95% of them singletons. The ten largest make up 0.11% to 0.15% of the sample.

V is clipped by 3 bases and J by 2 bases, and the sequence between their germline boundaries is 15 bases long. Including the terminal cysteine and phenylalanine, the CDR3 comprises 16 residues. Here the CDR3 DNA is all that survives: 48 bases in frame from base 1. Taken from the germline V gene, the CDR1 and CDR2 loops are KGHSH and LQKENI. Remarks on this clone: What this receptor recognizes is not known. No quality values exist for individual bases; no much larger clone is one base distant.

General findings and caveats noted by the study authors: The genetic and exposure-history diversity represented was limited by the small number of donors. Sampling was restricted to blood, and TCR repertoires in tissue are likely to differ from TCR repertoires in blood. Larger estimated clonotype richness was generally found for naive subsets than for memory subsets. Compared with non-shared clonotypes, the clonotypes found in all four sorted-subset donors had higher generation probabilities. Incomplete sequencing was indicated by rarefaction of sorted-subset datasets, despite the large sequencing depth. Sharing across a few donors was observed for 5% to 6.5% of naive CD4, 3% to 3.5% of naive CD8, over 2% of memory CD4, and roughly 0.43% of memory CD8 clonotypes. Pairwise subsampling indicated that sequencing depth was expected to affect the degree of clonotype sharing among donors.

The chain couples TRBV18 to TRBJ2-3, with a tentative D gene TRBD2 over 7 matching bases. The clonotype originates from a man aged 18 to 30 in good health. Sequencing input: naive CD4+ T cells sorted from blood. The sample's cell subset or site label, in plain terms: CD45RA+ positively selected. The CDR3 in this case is CASSPVVGGPTDTQYF. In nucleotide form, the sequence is TGTGCCAGCTCACCCGTAGTGGGGGGGCCCACAGATACGCAGTATTTT. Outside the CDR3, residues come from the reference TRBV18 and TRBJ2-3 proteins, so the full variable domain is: NAGVMQNPRHLVRRRGQEARLRCSPMKGHSHVYWYRQLPEEGLKFMVYLQKENIIDESGMPKERFSAEFPKEGPSILRIQQVVRGDSAAYFCASSPVVGGPTDTQYFGPGTRLTVL.